This T cell receptor (beta chain) was documented in a study of blood T cells in healthy people across ages. Study-wide results and caveats: Diversity of TCR beta correlated strongly with naive T cell percentage.

This clonotype was seen more than once but under ten times. The antigen is undetermined. Germline V gives CDR1 SQVTM, CDR2 ANQGSEA. The CDR3 loop spans 13 amino acids. V was pared by 4 bases and J by 7 bases, with 9 bases of the junction left unmatched. For the second PCR, which ran for roughly 6 to 11 cycles, a sample-barcoded 5' primer and a J-beta primer mix were used. A single record per CDR3 protein comes from TCRdb applying MiXCR to the 5' RACE reads. Of about 800,000 distinct CDR3 sequences in the sample, roughly 25% were seen once. These same data were also listed under a study on T cells of mothers and their children. That report notes: Sequencing got over 9.5 million TCR beta CDR3 reads from each mother and roughly 2.7 million from each child.

The sample was blood. The chain combines TRBV29-1 with TRBJ1-1; 7 bases fit TRBD1. This receptor was identified in a boy younger than 18 in good health. CDR3 DNA: TGCAGCGTTGTTGGGACAGACCTCAATGAAGCTTTCTTT. Residues: CSVVGTDLNEAFF. The full variable domain, in which reference TRBV29-1 and TRBJ1-1 provide the parts outside the CDR3, is SAVISQKPSRDICQRGTSLTIQCQVDSQVTMMFWYRQQPGQSLTLIATANQGSEATYESGFVIDKFPISRPNLTFSTLTVSNMSPEDSSIYLCSVVGTDLNEAFFGQGTRLTVV.